Each of the 17 T cell receptor beta chains below was sequenced from the same sample in a study of brain T cells in children with intractable seizures. Time point indicated: blood from clinic visit 5 months post-surgery; TSC patient then seizure free. Produced via immunoSEQ multiplex PCR; TCRdb's table is partial and in-frame only. This table holds about 340,000 clones, about 94% found once. This specimen was peripheral blood, taken approximately 5 months after surgery. Source of these receptors: a boy under two years old with tuberous sclerosis and intractable seizures.

The chain is built from TRBV4-1 and TRBJ1-1; D uncertain. V was shortened by 0 bases and J by 4 bases, with 6 bases between the two germline ends. The CDR3 loop spans 13 amino acids. The germline CDR1 and CDR2 sequences are MGHRA and YSYEKL. In nucleotides, the CDR3 is TGCGCCAGCAGCCAAGAAGGGATCACTGAAGCTTTCTTT. Protein product: CASSQEGITEAFF.

The chain's CDR3 is CARGGTALPTEAFF. The CDR3 DNA is TGTGCCAGGGGGGGGACAGCGTTACCCACTGAAGCTTTCTTT. The chain employs TRBV2 and TRBJ1-1; 7 bases agree with TRBD1. Germline lookup yields CDR1 SNHLY and CDR2 FYNNEI. This CDR3 is built from 14 residues. J lost 4 bases, V lost 9 bases, and 11 bases had no gene match.

This chain connects TRBV6-5 to TRBJ2-1; D not certain. V shed 6 bases and J shed 0 bases, with 9 bases lying between them. This CDR3 contains 14 residues. Germline CDR1 MNHEY, CDR2 SVGAGI. The CDR3 coding sequence is TGTGCCAGCAGACCTCACAGCTCCTACAATGAGCAGTTCTTC. As protein: CASRPHSSYNEQFF.

The chain employs TRBV29-1 and TRBJ1-4; TRBD1 agrees at 7 bases. The V and J ends lost 6 bases and 5 bases, in that order; junction bases with no gene match: 6. In germline, CDR1 is SQVTM, CDR2 ANQGSEA. The CDR3 is 13 amino acids. DNA for the CDR3: TGCAGCGTCCGGGACAGCGAAAATGAAAAACTGTTTTTT. This codes for CSVRDSENEKLFF.

This chain uses TRBV28 with TRBJ2-3; TRBD1 aligns across 10 bases. The junction had 5 bases not matched to a gene; V was cut back by 2 bases and J by 6 bases. This CDR3 is built from 15 residues. In germline, CDR1 is MDHEN, CDR2 SYDVKM. The CDR3 protein is CASSLGTGAWDTQYF. CDR3 bases: TGTGCCAGCAGTTTAGGGACAGGGGCATGGGATACGCAGTATTTT.

The genes are TRBV5-1 and TRBJ2-2; D is undetermined. Germline CDR1 is SGHRS and CDR2 is YFSETQ. Between the trimmed V and J ends, which lost 5 bases and 2 bases, there was a span of 16 bases. This CDR3 contains 16 residues. CDR3 sequence (DNA): TGCGCCAGCAGAGGGTGGGATAACGAAAACACCGGGGAGCTGTTTTTT. It specifies CASRGWDNENTGELFF.

The chain is built from TRBV15 and TRBJ2-2, with D perhaps matching TRBD1 (6 bases). The germline V and J ends were trimmed by 5 bases and 2 bases, with 12 bases remaining between them. CDR3 length equals 15 residues. Germline V lookup: CDR1 LNHNV, CDR2 YYDKDF (reference sequence). The CDR3 region has the DNA TGTGCCACCAGCCCCGACAGGAGAAACACCGGGGAGCTGTTTTTT. Translated: CATSPDRRNTGELFF.

The rearrangement joins TRBV11-3 to TRBJ2-7, with 14 bases that match TRBD2. Germline V gives CDR1 SGHNT, CDR2 YENEEA. With 5 bases clipped from V and 3 bases from J, the junction kept 6 bases outside the gene matches. The CDR3 totals 16 residues. This chain's CDR3 is CASSARLAGGNYEQYF. The CDR3 DNA follows: TGTGCCAGCAGCGCGAGACTAGCGGGAGGGAACTACGAGCAGTACTTC.

This clone showed up just a few times. The V and J genes are TRBV21-1 and TRBJ2-7; the table names TRBD2, a call not compared with the DNA. TRBV21-1 is annotated as a pseudogene. The CDR3 extends over 15 amino acids. Here the CDR3 reads CASSSIGGDSYEQYF. The CDR3 DNA reads as TGTGCCAGCAGCTCCATCGGAGGGGACTCCTACGAGCAGTACTTC.

V usage is TRBV5-4 and J usage is TRBJ2-7; D is ambiguous. Germline V lookup: CDR1 SGHNT, CDR2 YYREEE (reference sequence). V lost 5 bases and J 4 bases, leaving 16 bases between the germline ends. The CDR3 loop spans 14 amino acids. The CDR3 region is CASSNPGPRYEQYF. In DNA form, the CDR3 reads TGTGCCAGCAGTAACCCGGGCCCCAGGTACGAGCAGTACTTC.

The V gene is TRBV7-2, the J gene TRBJ1-1; 7 bases line up with TRBD1. CDR3 length: 12 amino acids. Germline V gene lookup returns CDR1 SGHTA and CDR2 FQGNSA. Losses at the gene ends were 6 bases for V and 4 bases for J; bases not matched to a gene: 2. The CDR3 DNA sequence: TGTGCCAGCAGTCGACAGGGCACTGAAGCTTTCTTT. Translated, it gives CASSRQGTEAFF.

The rearrangement joins TRBV20-1 to TRBJ1-1; D perhaps matches TRBD1 (5 bases). The V and J ends lost 3 bases and 13 bases respectively, with 15 bases between them. The CDR3 is made up of 11 amino acids. Germline lookup yields CDR1 DFQATT and CDR2 SNEGSKA (reference sequence). In DNA form, the CDR3 reads TGCAGTGCTAGGGGGCCCAGGGAGGATTTCTTT. This translates into CSARGPREDFF.

The V gene is TRBV21-1, the J gene TRBJ2-5; TRBD1, the D gene given by the table, was not confirmed from the DNA. TRBV21-1 is noted as a pseudogene. The CDR3 loop spans 18 amino acids. This CDR3 is CASSKGDPGQGARETQYF. The CDR3 DNA is TGTGCCAGCAGCAAAGGTGACCCGGGACAGGGAGCCAGGGAGACCCAGTACTTC.

The chain uses TRBV3-1 (or the pseudogene TRBV3-2) and TRBJ2-5; 8 nucleotides line up with TRBD2. This CDR3 region has 20 residues. Germline CDR1 and CDR2: LGHDT and YNNKEL (reference sequence). The ends lost 7 bases at V and 3 bases at J; junction bases unmatched: 25. CDR3 coding DNA: TGTGCCAGCACCAAAAGGGGGGGAGCGGGAGTGCTTGTGGGGAAAGAGACCCAGTACTTC. It codes for CASTKRGGAGVLVGKETQYF.

This clone was seen a single time. CDR3 residues: CASSSGTIGHEQYF. As DNA, the CDR3 is TGTGCCAGCAGTTCCGGGACCATTGGACACGAGCAGTACTTC. V gene TRBV5-5 combines with J gene TRBJ2-7; tentatively, D is TRBD1 or TRBD2 (5 bases each). CDR1 is SGHKS, CDR2 YYEKEE, per germline (reference sequence). This CDR3 has 14 amino acids. V lost 5 bases and J 5 bases, leaving 17 bases between the germline ends.

The V gene is TRBV6-1, the J gene TRBJ2-3; 8 nucleotides match TRBD2. CDR1 and CDR2 (germline): MNHNS, SASEGT. After removal of 1 base from V and 2 bases from J, the junction contained 2 bases not matched to a gene. This CDR3 is built from 15 residues. This chain's CDR3 is CASSEVAGYTDTQYF. The DNA for the CDR3 is TGTGCCAGCAGTGAAGTAGCGGGATACACAGATACGCAGTATTTT.

The rearrangement uses TRBV30 and TRBJ2-1; tentatively, D is TRBD1 or TRBD2 (5 bases each). The CDR3 runs to 13 residues. Trimming removed 4 bases from V and 3 bases from J, with 10 bases in between. Looked up from germline, CDR1 is GTSNPN and CDR2 is SVGIG (reference sequence). The CDR3 coding sequence is TGTGCCTGGAAAAGGGACGACTACAATGAGCAGTTCTTC. This codes for CAWKRDDYNEQFF.